The rows below give T cell receptor beta chains drawn from one sample of a study of blood T cell repertoires in COVID-19. The repertoire was sequenced with immunoSEQ multiplex PCR; TCRdb's copy has only in-frame clones and lacks some. Seen here are a few hundred thousand clones, about 80% observed once, and the top ten hold around 3.7%. Source material: PBMCs or T cells enriched from blood (not recorded which). The receptors derive from a man aged 50-60 years who had recovered from COVID-19. Both conserved end residues are part of each CDR3. Each record gives: CDR3 length, V gene, D gene, J gene, clone size, CDR3 DNA, CDR3 protein. D genes are given only for firm matches. Clone size is not always given. Where it is, it says once, few, many or a class for expanded clones.

cdr3_length: 15
v_call: TRBV19
d_call: TRBD1
j_call: TRBJ2-3
clone_size: -
cdr3_nt: TGTGCCAGTAGTATAGAAGGGACAGGCGCAGATACGCAGTATTTT
cdr3_aa: CASSIEGTGADTQYF

cdr3_length: 13
v_call: TRBV12-3/TRBV12-4
d_call: TRBD1
j_call: TRBJ2-7
clone_size: -
cdr3_nt: TGTGCCAGCAGGGGGACAGGGGACTACGAGCAGTACTTC
cdr3_aa: CASRGTGDYEQYF

cdr3_length: 14
v_call: TRBV7-2
d_call: -
j_call: TRBJ2-7
clone_size: -
cdr3_nt: TGTGCCAGCAGCTTCCCCGCAGGGTCCTACGAGCAGTACTTC
cdr3_aa: CASSFPAGSYEQYF

cdr3_length: 17
v_call: TRBV11-2
d_call: TRBD2
j_call: TRBJ2-7
clone_size: once
cdr3_nt: TGTGCCAGCAGCGCAATACTAGCGGGAGCATTGATCTACGAGCAGTACTTC
cdr3_aa: CASSAILAGALIYEQYF

cdr3_length: 17
v_call: TRBV5-4
d_call: TRBD1
j_call: TRBJ1-4
clone_size: few
cdr3_nt: TGTGCCAGCAGCTCATCCAAGTACAGGGGGCTAAATGAAAAACTGTTTTTT
cdr3_aa: CASSSSKYRGLNEKLFF

cdr3_length: 15
v_call: TRBV21-1
d_call: -
j_call: TRBJ2-3
clone_size: once
cdr3_nt: TGTGCCAGCAGCAATTTGTATCCAGGGGCAGATACGCAGTATTTT
cdr3_aa: CASSNLYPGADTQYF

cdr3_length: 15
v_call: TRBV6-5
d_call: TRBD1
j_call: TRBJ1-1
clone_size: -
cdr3_nt: TGTGCCAGCAGTCCTGGACAGGGACTTAACACTGAAGCTTTCTTT
cdr3_aa: CASSPGQGLNTEAFF

cdr3_length: 13
v_call: TRBV16
d_call: -
j_call: TRBJ1-1
clone_size: -
cdr3_nt: TGTGCCAGCAGCCGGGGGGTAACGGCTGAAGCTTTCTTT
cdr3_aa: CASSRGVTAEAFF

cdr3_length: 12
v_call: TRBV6-5
d_call: -
j_call: TRBJ1-2
clone_size: -
cdr3_nt: TGTGCCAGCAGGGTGGGCCCGGGGGGCTACACCTTC
cdr3_aa: CASRVGPGGYTF

cdr3_length: 15
v_call: TRBV27
d_call: TRBD2
j_call: TRBJ2-1
clone_size: -
cdr3_nt: TGTGCCAGCAGTTTAAGCGGGAGCTCCTACAATGAGCAGTTCTTC
cdr3_aa: CASSLSGSSYNEQFF

cdr3_length: 14
v_call: TRBV4-1
d_call: -
j_call: TRBJ1-2
clone_size: -
cdr3_nt: TGCGCCAGCAGCCAAGCGAAGGGGGACTATGGCTACACCTTC
cdr3_aa: CASSQAKGDYGYTF

cdr3_length: 13
v_call: TRBV10-2
d_call: -
j_call: TRBJ1-5
clone_size: -
cdr3_nt: TGCGCCAGCAGTGAGGACAGACATCAGCCCCAGCATTTT
cdr3_aa: CASSEDRHQPQHF

cdr3_length: 12
v_call: TRBV11-2
d_call: -
j_call: TRBJ1-6
clone_size: -
cdr3_nt: TGTGCCAGCAGCCTTTTGGGGCCGCCCCTCCACTTT
cdr3_aa: CASSLLGPPLHF

cdr3_length: 12
v_call: TRBV29-1
d_call: TRBD1
j_call: TRBJ2-7
clone_size: -
cdr3_nt: TGCAGCGTCCTGACAGGGATCTACGAGCAGTACTTC
cdr3_aa: CSVLTGIYEQYF

cdr3_length: 14
v_call: TRBV9
d_call: -
j_call: TRBJ2-1
clone_size: -
cdr3_nt: TGTGCCAGCAGCGTAGCGGGGGATGAAAATGAGCAGTTCTTC
cdr3_aa: CASSVAGDENEQFF

cdr3_length: 16
v_call: TRBV9
d_call: TRBD2
j_call: TRBJ2-2
clone_size: -
cdr3_nt: TGTGCCAGCAGCGTCGGTAGCGGGAGGAACACCGGGGAGCTGTTTTTT
cdr3_aa: CASSVGSGRNTGELFF

cdr3_length: 13
v_call: TRBV28
d_call: TRBD1
j_call: TRBJ2-7
clone_size: -
cdr3_nt: TGTGCCAGCAGTTTATCGGGACAGTACGAGCAGTACTTC
cdr3_aa: CASSLSGQYEQYF

cdr3_length: 14
v_call: TRBV27
d_call: -
j_call: TRBJ1-5
clone_size: -
cdr3_nt: TGTGCCGCCGGGGAGGGTCAGGTACATCAGCCCCAGCATTTT
cdr3_aa: CAAGEGQVHQPQHF

cdr3_length: 17
v_call: TRBV12-5
d_call: -
j_call: TRBJ1-5
clone_size: -
cdr3_nt: TGTGCTAGTGGTTTGGTACCAAAGGACAGACTGAATCAGCCCCAGCATTTT
cdr3_aa: CASGLVPKDRLNQPQHF

cdr3_length: 14
v_call: TRBV15
d_call: -
j_call: TRBJ1-1
clone_size: -
cdr3_nt: TGTGCCACCAGCAGAGATATAGTGAACACTGAAGCTTTCTTT
cdr3_aa: CATSRDIVNTEAFF

cdr3_length: 14
v_call: TRBV7-2
d_call: TRBD1
j_call: TRBJ1-3
clone_size: few
cdr3_nt: TGTGCCAGCAGCTTAAGGACAGGCCCGGACACCATATATTTT
cdr3_aa: CASSLRTGPDTIYF

cdr3_length: 14
v_call: TRBV7-6
d_call: -
j_call: TRBJ1-4
clone_size: once
cdr3_nt: TGTGCCAGCAGCTTAGCTAGTTTTCGTGAAAAACTGTTTTTT
cdr3_aa: CASSLASFREKLFF

cdr3_length: 14
v_call: TRBV4-2
d_call: TRBD2
j_call: TRBJ2-3
clone_size: -
cdr3_nt: TGTGCCAGCAGCCAAGTGGGGGGGAAGAATACGCAGTATTTT
cdr3_aa: CASSQVGGKNTQYF

cdr3_length: 16
v_call: TRBV6-4
d_call: -
j_call: TRBJ1-5
clone_size: -
cdr3_nt: TGTGCCAGCAGTGACTCGGGAGAAAGAACCAATCAGCCCCAGCATTTT
cdr3_aa: CASSDSGERTNQPQHF

cdr3_length: 20
v_call: TRBV5-5
d_call: -
j_call: TRBJ1-1
clone_size: -
cdr3_nt: TGTGCCAGCAGCTTGGATAAGGGGGGGATGCAGCGCCCCATGAACACTGAAGCTTTCTTT
cdr3_aa: CASSLDKGGMQRPMNTEAFF

cdr3_length: 12
v_call: TRBV9
d_call: -
j_call: TRBJ2-7
clone_size: few
cdr3_nt: TGTGCCAGCAGCCAGGGATCCTACGAGCAGTACTTC
cdr3_aa: CASSQGSYEQYF

cdr3_length: 15
v_call: TRBV20-1
d_call: -
j_call: TRBJ1-4
clone_size: -
cdr3_nt: TGCAGTGCTAGTGGTGAATCCAAAGGGGATGAAAAACTGTTTTTT
cdr3_aa: CSASGESKGDEKLFF

cdr3_length: 13
v_call: TRBV27
d_call: -
j_call: TRBJ2-7
clone_size: few
cdr3_nt: TGTGCCAGCAGTCCGCCCTCACAGGTTGAGCAGTACTTC
cdr3_aa: CASSPPSQVEQYF

cdr3_length: 14
v_call: TRBV9
d_call: TRBD2
j_call: TRBJ2-1
clone_size: once
cdr3_nt: TGTGCCAGTGGGGCGGGAGCATCCTACAATGAGCAGTTCTTC
cdr3_aa: CASGAGASYNEQFF

cdr3_length: 12
v_call: TRBV3-1/TRBV3-2
d_call: -
j_call: TRBJ2-7
clone_size: -
cdr3_nt: TGTGCCAGCCAACAGGGTCCCTACGAGCAGTACTTC
cdr3_aa: CASQQGPYEQYF

cdr3_length: 15
v_call: TRBV6-5
d_call: -
j_call: TRBJ1-3
clone_size: -
cdr3_nt: TGTGCCAGCAGGAACGGGGGAATGTCTGGAAACACCATATATTTT
cdr3_aa: CASRNGGMSGNTIYF

cdr3_length: 15
v_call: TRBV27
d_call: -
j_call: TRBJ2-5
clone_size: -
cdr3_nt: TGTGCCAGCAGTTTATTAGGGGCGGGGCGAGAGACCCAGTACTTC
cdr3_aa: CASSLLGAGRETQYF

cdr3_length: 15
v_call: TRBV28
d_call: TRBD1
j_call: TRBJ2-1
clone_size: -
cdr3_nt: TGTGCCAGCAGCAAGCTGGGCAGGGGGTCAAATGAGCAGTTCTTC
cdr3_aa: CASSKLGRGSNEQFF

cdr3_length: 11
v_call: TRBV25-1
d_call: -
j_call: TRBJ2-1
clone_size: -
cdr3_nt: TGTGCCAGCAGTGAGATGAGTGAGCAGTTCTTC
cdr3_aa: CASSEMSEQFF

cdr3_length: 14
v_call: TRBV18
d_call: TRBD1
j_call: TRBJ1-6
clone_size: -
cdr3_nt: TGTGCCAGCTCACTACAGGGGGCGAATTCACCCCTCCACTTT
cdr3_aa: CASSLQGANSPLHF

cdr3_length: 13
v_call: TRBV12-3/TRBV12-4
d_call: -
j_call: TRBJ1-1
clone_size: -
cdr3_nt: TGTGCCAGCAGTTTACTGGCAGGGTTGGTAGCTTTCTTT
cdr3_aa: CASSLLAGLVAFF

cdr3_length: 15
v_call: TRBV7-8
d_call: TRBD1
j_call: TRBJ1-5
clone_size: once
cdr3_nt: TGTGCCAGCAGCTTATCTACAGGGGGCAATCAGCCCCAGCATTTT
cdr3_aa: CASSLSTGGNQPQHF

cdr3_length: 16
v_call: TRBV27
d_call: TRBD2
j_call: TRBJ2-3
clone_size: -
cdr3_nt: TGTGCCAGCAGTCCCCCTAGCGGGGGGAACACAGATACGCAGTATTTT
cdr3_aa: CASSPPSGGNTDTQYF

cdr3_length: 13
v_call: TRBV11-3
d_call: TRBD1
j_call: TRBJ2-5
clone_size: -
cdr3_nt: TGTGCCAGCAAACAGGGGGACGTAGAGACCCAGTACTTC
cdr3_aa: CASKQGDVETQYF

cdr3_length: 16
v_call: TRBV7-3
d_call: -
j_call: TRBJ1-1
clone_size: -
cdr3_nt: TGTGCCAGCAGCTTAAGGCCCCTCGCCCAGAACACTGAAGCTTTCTTT
cdr3_aa: CASSLRPLAQNTEAFF

cdr3_length: 15
v_call: TRBV18
d_call: -
j_call: TRBJ1-5
clone_size: -
cdr3_nt: TGTGCCAGCTCCCTAGGACTCAGTAACTTTCAGCCCCAGCATTTT
cdr3_aa: CASSLGLSNFQPQHF

cdr3_length: 15
v_call: TRBV5-4
d_call: -
j_call: TRBJ2-7
clone_size: once
cdr3_nt: TGTGCCAGCAGCCCCCCATCGGGGGACTCCTACGAGCAGTACTTC
cdr3_aa: CASSPPSGDSYEQYF

cdr3_length: 16
v_call: TRBV14
d_call: -
j_call: TRBJ2-6
clone_size: -
cdr3_nt: TGTGCCAGCAGCCACCAGGGAATCTCTGGGGCCAACGTCCTGACTTTC
cdr3_aa: CASSHQGISGANVLTF

cdr3_length: 14
v_call: TRBV7-3
d_call: -
j_call: TRBJ2-3
clone_size: -
cdr3_nt: TGTGCCAGCAGCTCCCGGACTTCCGCAGATACGCAGTATTTT
cdr3_aa: CASSSRTSADTQYF

cdr3_length: 15
v_call: TRBV5-1
d_call: TRBD1
j_call: TRBJ1-5
clone_size: -
cdr3_nt: TGCGCCAGCAGTCAGGGGGATAGTGTTAATCAGCCCCAGCATTTT
cdr3_aa: CASSQGDSVNQPQHF

cdr3_length: 14
v_call: TRBV7-2
d_call: -
j_call: TRBJ2-5
clone_size: once
cdr3_nt: TGTGCCAGCAGCTCTCGCGGGGGCCGGGAGACCCAGTACTTC
cdr3_aa: CASSSRGGRETQYF

cdr3_length: 15
v_call: TRBV7-3
d_call: TRBD2
j_call: TRBJ2-1
clone_size: -
cdr3_nt: TGTGCCAGCAGCCCTAGCGGGCCCTCCTACAATGAGCAGTTCTTC
cdr3_aa: CASSPSGPSYNEQFF

cdr3_length: 15
v_call: TRBV2
d_call: TRBD1
j_call: TRBJ1-6
clone_size: -
cdr3_nt: TGTGCCAGCAGGAAGGCCAGGGGGCCAGGCTCACCCCTCCACTTT
cdr3_aa: CASRKARGPGSPLHF

cdr3_length: 15
v_call: TRBV7-3
d_call: TRBD2
j_call: TRBJ2-7
clone_size: once
cdr3_nt: TGTGCCAGCAGCTCCGGACTAGCGCGAACCTACGAGCAGTACTTC
cdr3_aa: CASSSGLARTYEQYF

cdr3_length: 13
v_call: TRBV11-2
d_call: -
j_call: TRBJ2-5
clone_size: once
cdr3_nt: TGTGCCAGCAGCTCACGGGTTTCGGGGACCCAGTACTTC
cdr3_aa: CASSSRVSGTQYF

cdr3_length: 16
v_call: TRBV6-5
d_call: TRBD1
j_call: TRBJ1-6
clone_size: -
cdr3_nt: TGTGCCAGCAGTTACTCGGTGGACAGGACTCGAACACCCCTCCACTTT
cdr3_aa: CASSYSVDRTRTPLHF

cdr3_length: 18
v_call: TRBV15
d_call: TRBD2
j_call: TRBJ2-1
clone_size: -
cdr3_nt: TGTGCCACCAGCAGAGGAAGAGTGAGCGGGAGCCTAAACAATGAGCAGTTCTTC
cdr3_aa: CATSRGRVSGSLNNEQFF

cdr3_length: 14
v_call: TRBV9
d_call: -
j_call: TRBJ2-5
clone_size: -
cdr3_nt: TGTGCCAGCAGCGTTTCGCAGGGATGGGAGACCCAGTACTTC
cdr3_aa: CASSVSQGWETQYF